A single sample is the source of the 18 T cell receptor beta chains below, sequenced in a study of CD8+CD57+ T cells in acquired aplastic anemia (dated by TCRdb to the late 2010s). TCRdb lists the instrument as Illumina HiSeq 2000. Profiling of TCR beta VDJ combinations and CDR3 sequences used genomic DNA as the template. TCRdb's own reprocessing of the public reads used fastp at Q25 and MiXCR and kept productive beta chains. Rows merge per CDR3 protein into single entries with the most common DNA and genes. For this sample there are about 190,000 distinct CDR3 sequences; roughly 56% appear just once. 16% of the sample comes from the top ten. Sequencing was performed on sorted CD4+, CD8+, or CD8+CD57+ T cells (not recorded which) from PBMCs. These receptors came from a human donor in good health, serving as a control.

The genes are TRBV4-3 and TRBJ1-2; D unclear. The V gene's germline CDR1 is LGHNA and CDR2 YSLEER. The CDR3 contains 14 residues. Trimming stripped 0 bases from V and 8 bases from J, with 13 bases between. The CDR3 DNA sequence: TGCGCCAGCAGCCAAGATCGGACGGCGAGGGGCTACACCTTC. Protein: CASSQDRTARGYTF.

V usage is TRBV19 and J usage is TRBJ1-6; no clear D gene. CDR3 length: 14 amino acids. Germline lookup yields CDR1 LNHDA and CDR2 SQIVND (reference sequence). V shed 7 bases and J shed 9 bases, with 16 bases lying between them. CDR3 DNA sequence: TGTGCCAGTACCCTTGGATTATCCGGTTCACCCCTCCACTTT. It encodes CASTLGLSGSPLHF.

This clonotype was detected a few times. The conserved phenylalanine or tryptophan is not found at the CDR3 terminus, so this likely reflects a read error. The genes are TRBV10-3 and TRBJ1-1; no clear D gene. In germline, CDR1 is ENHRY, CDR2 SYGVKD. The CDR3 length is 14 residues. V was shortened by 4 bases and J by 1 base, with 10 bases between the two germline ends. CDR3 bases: TGTGCCATCAGTGGATCGGACCGGAACACTGAAGCTTTCCTT. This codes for CAISGSDRNTEAFL.

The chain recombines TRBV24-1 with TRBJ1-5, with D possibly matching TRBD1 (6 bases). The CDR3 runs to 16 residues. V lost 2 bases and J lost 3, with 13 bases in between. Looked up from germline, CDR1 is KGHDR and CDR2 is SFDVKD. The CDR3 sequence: CATSDSLTGTNQPQHF. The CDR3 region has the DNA TGTGCCACCAGTGATTCCCTTACAGGGACCAATCAGCCCCAGCATTTT.

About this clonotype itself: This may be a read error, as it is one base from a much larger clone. CDR3 loop: CAGSSGQPNTEAFF. CDR3 DNA sequence: TGCGCCGGCAGCTCGGGACAGCCGAACACTGAAGCTTTCTTT. The V call is TRBV5-1, the J call TRBJ1-1; TRBD1 matches 7 bases. The CDR3 consists of 14 residues. Germline values: CDR1 SGHRS, CDR2 YFSETQ.

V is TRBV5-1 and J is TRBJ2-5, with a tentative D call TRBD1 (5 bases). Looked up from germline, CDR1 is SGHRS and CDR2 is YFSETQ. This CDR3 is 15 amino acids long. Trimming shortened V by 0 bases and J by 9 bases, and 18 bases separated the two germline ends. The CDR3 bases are TGCGCCAGCAGCTTGGAGGGGTACAGCAATCAGCCCCAGTACTTC. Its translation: CASSLEGYSNQPQYF.

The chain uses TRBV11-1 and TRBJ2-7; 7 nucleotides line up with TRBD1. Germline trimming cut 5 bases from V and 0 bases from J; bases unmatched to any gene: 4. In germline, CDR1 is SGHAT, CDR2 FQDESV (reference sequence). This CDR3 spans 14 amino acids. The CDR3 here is CASSHDRDSYEQYF. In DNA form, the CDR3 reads TGTGCCAGCAGCCACGACAGGGACTCCTACGAGCAGTACTTC.

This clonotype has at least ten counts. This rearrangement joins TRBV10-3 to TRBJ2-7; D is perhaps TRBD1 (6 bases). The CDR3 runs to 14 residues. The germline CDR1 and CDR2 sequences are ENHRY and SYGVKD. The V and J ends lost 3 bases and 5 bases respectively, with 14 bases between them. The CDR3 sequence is CAISDSKQGHEQYF. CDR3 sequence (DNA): TGTGCCATCAGTGATTCTAAACAGGGCCACGAGCAGTACTTC.

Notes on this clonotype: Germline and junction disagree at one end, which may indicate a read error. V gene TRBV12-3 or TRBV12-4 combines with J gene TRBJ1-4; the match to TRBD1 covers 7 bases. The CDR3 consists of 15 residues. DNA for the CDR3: TGTGCCAGCAGTCCGTCGGGACAGATGAATGAAAAACTGTTCTTT. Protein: CASSPSGQMNEKLFF.

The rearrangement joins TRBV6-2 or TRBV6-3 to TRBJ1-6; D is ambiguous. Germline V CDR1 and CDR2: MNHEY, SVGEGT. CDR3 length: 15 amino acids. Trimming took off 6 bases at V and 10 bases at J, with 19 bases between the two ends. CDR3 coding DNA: TGTGCCAGCAGCCTCGAGGTCGGGGTAGGGTCACCCCTCCACTTT. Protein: CASSLEVGVGSPLHF.

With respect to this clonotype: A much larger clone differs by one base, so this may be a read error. The CDR3 coding sequence is TGTGCCAGCAGCTTGGGTCAGGGAGCGGGTGAAAAACTGTCTTTT. Protein sequence: CASSLGQGAGEKLSF. The chain recombines TRBV5-4 with TRBJ1-4, with D possibly matching TRBD1 (5 bases). The CDR3 has 15 residues. Germline assignment: CDR1 SGHNT and CDR2 YYREEE (reference sequence).

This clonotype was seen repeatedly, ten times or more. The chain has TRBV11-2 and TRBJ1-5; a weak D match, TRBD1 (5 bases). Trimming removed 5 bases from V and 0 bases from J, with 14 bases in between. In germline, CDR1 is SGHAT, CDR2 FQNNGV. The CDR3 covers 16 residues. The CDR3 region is CASSPGHLNSNQPQHF. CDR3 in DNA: TGTGCCAGCAGCCCCGGACATTTGAATAGCAATCAGCCCCAGCATTTT.

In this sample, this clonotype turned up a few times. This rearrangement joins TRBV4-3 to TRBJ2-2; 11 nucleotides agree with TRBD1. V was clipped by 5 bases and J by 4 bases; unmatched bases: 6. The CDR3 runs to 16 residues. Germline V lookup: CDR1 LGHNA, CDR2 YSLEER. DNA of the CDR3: TGCGCCAGCAGCGAAGGACAGGGGGCCAGCACCGGGGAGCTGTTTTTT. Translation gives CASSEGQGASTGELFF.

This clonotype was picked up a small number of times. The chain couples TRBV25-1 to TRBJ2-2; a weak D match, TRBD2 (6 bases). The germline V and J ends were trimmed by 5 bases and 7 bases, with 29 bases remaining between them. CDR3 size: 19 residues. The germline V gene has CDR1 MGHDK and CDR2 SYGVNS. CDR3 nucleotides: TGTGCCAGCAGTTTAATTGAGGGCAGTAGGGACTCGCCGGGCGGGGAGCTGTTTTTT. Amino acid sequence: CASSLIEGSRDSPGGELFF.

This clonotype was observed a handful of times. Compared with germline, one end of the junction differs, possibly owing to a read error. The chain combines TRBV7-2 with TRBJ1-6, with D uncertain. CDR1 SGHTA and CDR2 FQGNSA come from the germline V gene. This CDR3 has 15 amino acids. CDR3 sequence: CAGSQDGTVNSPLHF. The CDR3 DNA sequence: TGTGCCGGCAGCCAAGATGGTACGGTAAATTCACCCCTCCACTTT.

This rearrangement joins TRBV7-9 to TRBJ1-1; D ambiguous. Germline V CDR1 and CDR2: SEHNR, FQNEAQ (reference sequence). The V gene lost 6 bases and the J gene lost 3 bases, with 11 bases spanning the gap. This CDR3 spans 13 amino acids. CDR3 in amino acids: CASSYGVYTEAFF. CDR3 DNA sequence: TGTGCCAGCAGTTATGGGGTTTACACTGAAGCTTTCTTT.

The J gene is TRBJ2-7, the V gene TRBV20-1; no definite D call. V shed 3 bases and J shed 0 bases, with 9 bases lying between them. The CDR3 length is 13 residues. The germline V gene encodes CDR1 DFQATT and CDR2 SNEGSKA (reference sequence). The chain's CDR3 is CSARSRNSYEQYF. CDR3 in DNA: TGCAGTGCTAGGTCGCGTAACTCCTACGAGCAGTACTTC.

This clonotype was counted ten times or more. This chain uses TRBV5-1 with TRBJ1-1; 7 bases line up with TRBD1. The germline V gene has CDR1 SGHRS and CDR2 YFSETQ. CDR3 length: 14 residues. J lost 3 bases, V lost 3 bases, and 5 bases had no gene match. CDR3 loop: CASSWKGADTEAFF. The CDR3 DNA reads TGCGCCAGCAGCTGGAAGGGGGCAGACACTGAAGCTTTCTTT.